Sequencing of this TCR beta chain was carried out in a study of PD-L1 blockade in urothelial cancer. Only in-frame clones appear in the TCRdb table, and some are missing; sequencing was by immunoSEQ multiplex PCR. The data show about 130,000 clones, roughly 86% seen once. Time point specified: peripheral blood 6 weeks after treatment start. Germline CDR1 is MNHEY and CDR2 is SMNVEV (reference sequence). J was trimmed by 4 bases and V by 6 bases; bases with no gene match: 9. The CDR3 is made up of 15 amino acids. The sample consisted of PBMCs, taken around atezolizumab (anti-PD-L1) treatment. This receptor was taken from a man aged 50-59 years with urothelial cancer. V gene TRBV27 combines with J gene TRBJ2-7; TRBD2 matches 10 bases. In DNA, the CDR3 is TGTGCCAGCAGGGAAGCGGGAGGGCCCTCGTACGAGCAGTACTTC. This codes for CASREAGGPSYEQYF.